Below, 24 T cell receptor beta chains from the same sample are listed, as sequenced in a study of tissue T cells after allogeneic stem cell transplantation. Time point defined: mouse harvest day 7 after allogeneic transplant. Mouse grafts combined 10^7 T-cell-depleted bone marrow cells with 10^6 splenic CD5+ T cells. Assay: immunoSEQ multiplex PCR; the TCRdb copy retains only in-frame clones and omits some. The sample lists roughly 6,600 clones, roughly 45% seen once, with under 9.5% in the top ten. The sequenced material came from lymph node tissue. These TCRs come from a female BALB/c mouse given C57BL/6 T cells with graft-versus-host disease after an allogeneic hematopoietic cell transplant.

A note on this clone: Gene names are the mouse ones. The read comes to an end 1 residue before the CDR3 does, leaving the germline J gene to fill in the end. This chain uses TRBV13-3 with TRBJ2-1, with TRBD1 matching over 7 bases. Germline-derived CDR1 and CDR2 are NNHDY and SYVADS. CDR3 length equals 16 residues. The V gene end was trimmed by 0 bases and the J gene end by 2 bases; junction bases not matched to a gene: 5. The CDR3 is CASSDGAGTDYAEQFF. Incomplete CDR3 DNA: TGTGCCAGCAGTGATGGGGCCGGGACAGACTATGCTGAGCAGTTC.

Worth noting for this clone: Germline and genes: mouse. The read ends 1 residue shy of where the CDR3 ends; the end is completed using the germline J gene. The V gene is TRBV26, the J gene TRBJ2-5; 7 nucleotides agree with TRBD2. The germline V gene encodes CDR1 KGHPV and CDR2 FQNQEV (reference sequence). This CDR3 contains 14 residues. V lost 2 bases, J lost 2 bases, and 1 base stayed unmatched. Here the CDR3 reads CASSLGGGQDTQYF. The CDR3 DNA, read in part, is TGTGCCAGCAGTCTGGGGGGGGGCCAAGACACCCAGTAC.

Points on this clone: Gene names denote mouse genes. The read terminates 1 residue before the CDR3 end, so the remaining end is supplied by the germline J gene. The chain employs TRBV16 and TRBJ2-3, with 8 bases fitting TRBD1. The germline V gene has CDR1 SGHSA and CDR2 FRNQAP. Trimming at V came to 3 bases and at J to 10 bases, leaving 3 bases not matched to a gene. The CDR3 covers 12 residues. The sequenced part of the CDR3 DNA is TGTGCAAGCAGCTTCGGGACAGGCCCGCTGTAT. Translating it yields CASSFGTGPLY. The full CDR3 protein reads CASSFGTGPLYF.

Concerning this clone: Mouse names are used for the genes. The CDR3 extends 1 residue past the end of the read, so its final part is completed from the germline J gene. This chain links TRBV19 with TRBJ1-3; 11 nucleotides align to TRBD1. The CDR3 extends over 14 amino acids. V shed 5 bases and J 2 bases; nucleotides not matched to a gene: 0. Looked up from germline, CDR1 is FNHDT and CDR2 is SITEND (reference sequence). CDR3 DNA (partial): TGTGCCAGCAGGGGACAGGGGGCTGGAAATACGCTCTAT. Protein sequence: CASRGQGAGNTLY. The whole CDR3 sequence reads CASRGQGAGNTLYF.

A remark on this clone: Gene names are the mouse ones. Read data end 1 residue before the CDR3 end; the end is taken from the germline J gene. The chain recombines TRBV26 with TRBJ1-3; D is undetermined. The length of the CDR3 is 15 residues. Germline V gene sequence: CDR1 KGHPV, CDR2 FQNQEV (reference sequence). V was pared by 3 bases and J by 0 bases, with 9 bases between. CDR3 DNA (partial): TGTGCCAGCAGTCTCTCCCACAATTCTGGAAATACGCTCTAT. The encoded protein is CASSLSHNSGNTLY. The whole CDR3 protein is CASSLSHNSGNTLYF.

To note about this clone: Gene names follow the mouse nomenclature. The DNA ends 1 residue before the CDR3 does, and the rest of the CDR3 is filled in from the germline J gene. The J gene is TRBJ1-4, the V gene TRBV26; D may be TRBD1 (5 bases). The CDR3 contains 11 residues. Trimming left V 8 bases short and J 6 bases short, with 7 bases between. Germline V gene lookup returns CDR1 KGHPV and CDR2 FQNQEV (reference sequence). This chain's CDR3 is CASRRDERLFF. The CDR3 DNA, read in part, is TGTGCCAGCCGCAGGGACGAAAGATTATTT.

Note on this clone: These gene names are mouse names. The read terminates 1 residue ahead of where the CDR3 ends, so the germline J gene completes it. The rearrangement uses TRBV13-3 and TRBJ2-7; maybe TRBD1 (5 bases). Trimming removed 7 bases from V and 4 bases from J, with 9 bases in between. CDR1 and CDR2 (germline): NNHDY, SYVADS. The CDR3 is 11 residues long. CDR3 protein: CASGREYEQYF. The covered CDR3 bases are TGTGCCAGCGGCAGGGAATATGAACAGTAC.

Judged by abundance, this clone is medium-sized (0.01 to 0.1%). Germline and genes here are mouse. The observed sequence ends 1 residue before the CDR3 terminus, with the missing tail filled in from the germline J gene. The chain is built from TRBV2 and TRBJ2-7; 7 positions match TRBD2. The CDR3 loop spans 13 amino acids. CDR1 and CDR2 (germline): LGHNA, YSYQKL. V gave up 4 bases and J gave up 0 bases; unmatched junction bases: 0. The CDR3 loop reads CASSLGGSYEQYF. Incomplete CDR3 DNA: TGTGCCAGCAGCCTGGGGGGCTCCTATGAACAGTAC.

Concerning this clone itself: Gene and germline names: mouse. The read ends 1 residue early relative to the CDR3; the germline J gene fills the gap. This chain joins TRBV16 and TRBJ2-5; 7 nucleotides align to TRBD2. Unmatched junction bases numbered 3, after V lost 1 base and J lost 5 bases. CDR1 SGHSA and CDR2 FRNQAP come from the germline V gene. CDR3 size: 14 residues. This chain's CDR3 is CASSLGGGIDTQYF. The sequenced part of the CDR3 DNA is TGTGCAAGCAGCTTAGGTGGGGGGATAGACACCCAGTAC.

This clone qualifies as medium-sized. Gene names denote mouse genes. With the read ending 1 residue before the CDR3 end, the germline J gene is used to fill in that end. The chain has TRBV31 and TRBJ2-7, with unresolved D. The CDR3 length is 11 residues. V was cut by 4 bases and J by 3 bases, with 7 bases left in between. Germline loops: CDR1 GKSSPN, CDR2 SITVG. Here the CDR3 reads CAWTADYEQYF. CDR3 DNA (partial): TGTGCCTGGACGGCAGACTATGAACAGTAC.

In its sample, this clone was seen a few times. The gene names here belong to mouse. The DNA ends 1 residue before the CDR3 does, and the rest of the CDR3 is filled in from the germline J gene. This chain uses TRBV14 with TRBJ2-1, with D perhaps TRBD1 (5 bases). Trimming removed 0 bases at V and 7 bases at J, with 11 bases between. CDR1 SGHDT and CDR2 FRDEAV come from the germline V gene. The CDR3 runs 14 residues. The CDR3 bases that were read are TGTGCCAGCAGTTTCTGGGCAGGGTGGGCTGAGCAGTTC. Residues: CASSFWAGWAEQF. The complete CDR3 reads CASSFWAGWAEQFF.

For this clone: Each gene name is a mouse one. The read falls 1 residue short of the CDR3 end, and the missing part is taken from the germline J gene. The genes are TRBV26 and TRBJ1-3; 7 nucleotides align to TRBD1. V lost 5 bases to trimming and J lost 0 bases; unmatched junction nucleotides: 4. The CDR3 has 15 amino acids. CDR1 and CDR2 from the germline V gene are KGHPV and FQNQEV (reference sequence). The chain's CDR3 is CASSIQGNSGNTLYF. The sequenced part of the CDR3 DNA is TGTGCCAGCAGTATACAGGGGAATTCTGGAAATACGCTCTAT.

With respect to this clone: A read error may account for a junction end that differs from germline. The listed genes are named as in mouse. The missing CDR3 end, 1 residue past where the read stops, is filled in from the germline J gene. This rearrangement joins TRBV3 to TRBJ2-5, with D uncertain. Germline V CDR1 and CDR2: SNHLY, FYNGKV (reference sequence). The CDR3 has 14 residues. CDR3 DNA (partial): TGTGCCAGCAGCCCGTGGAATAACCAAGACATCCAGTAC. Protein sequence: CASSPWNNQDIQY. The CDR3, in full, reads CASSPWNNQDIQYF.

This clone was detected once. Genes and germline are mouse. The read gets to within 1 residue of the CDR3 end, and the germline J gene fills in the rest. The V call is TRBV14, the J call TRBJ2-4; D uncertain. The CDR3 is 12 amino acids. V dropped 4 bases and J dropped 6 bases, with 9 bases sitting between them. Per the germline V gene, CDR1 is SGHDT and CDR2 is FRDEAV. Here the CDR3 reads CASSPGVNTLYF. The DNA read from the CDR3 is TGTGCCAGCAGTCCCGGGGTCAACACCTTGTAC.

This clone was seen a handful of times. Gene names denote mouse genes. The CDR3 goes on 1 residue after the read ends, and that part is filled in from the germline J gene. The V and J genes are TRBV26 and TRBJ1-6, with 8 bases that match TRBD1. TRBJ1-6 is classed as an ORF, of uncertain function. J gave up 2 bases and V 6 bases, and 6 bases lay outside the gene matches. Germline V gives CDR1 KGHPV, CDR2 FQNQEV (reference sequence). CDR3 length: 16 residues. The CDR3: CASSPSGGPYNSPLYF. The sequenced CDR3 bases are TGTGCCAGCAGCCCCTCAGGGGGCCCCTATAATTCGCCCCTCTAC.

In its sample, this clone was seen once. The gene names given are mouse names. The CDR3 end falls 1 residue outside the read, so it is completed with the germline J gene. The chain is built from TRBV24 and TRBJ2-5; D might be TRBD2 (7 bases). The CDR3 has 15 residues. Germline CDR1 is KGHTA and CDR2 is FRNEEI. Deletions cut 3 bases from V and 2 bases from J, with 12 bases between. Partial CDR3 DNA: TGTGCCAGCAGTCTATGGGGGGACACCCAAGACACCCAGTAC. Translation gives CASSLWGDTQDTQY. In full, the CDR3 reads CASSLWGDTQDTQYF.

As concerns this clone: Genes and germline are mouse. The read ends 1 residue shy of where the CDR3 ends; the end is completed using the germline J gene. The genes are TRBV26 and TRBJ2-3, with 11 bases matching TRBD2. Losses at the gene ends were 6 bases for V and 1 base for J; bases not matched to a gene: 0. CDR1 is KGHPV, CDR2 FQNQEV, per germline (reference sequence). The CDR3 consists of 14 residues. The part of the CDR3 DNA that was read is TGTGCCAGCAGGGGACTGGGGGGTGCAGAAACGCTGTAT. The encoded protein is CASRGLGGAETLY. The CDR3 in its entirety is CASRGLGGAETLYF.

By share, this clone ranks as large. Genes here carry mouse names. Read coverage stops 1 residue before the CDR3 terminus; the germline J gene supplies the remainder. The rearrangement joins TRBV29 to TRBJ2-7; D remains ambiguous. Trimming pared 3 bases from V and 3 bases from J, leaving 6 bases between. CDR3 length: 12 amino acids. Per germline, CDR1 MSHET and CDR2 SYDVDS. The CDR3 DNA, read in part, is TGTGCTAGCAGTTTCCCTTTCTATGAACAGTAC. Translation gives CASSFPFYEQY. The entire CDR3 protein reads CASSFPFYEQYF.

This clone has only a few counts. Germline and genes here are mouse. The CDR3 end falls 1 residue outside the read, so it is completed with the germline J gene. V is TRBV16 and J is TRBJ1-3; unclear D gene. V dropped 5 bases and J dropped 0 bases, with 8 bases sitting between them. This CDR3 comprises 14 residues. Germline V gene lookup returns CDR1 SGHSA and CDR2 FRNQAP. The CDR3: CASSHQDSGNTLYF. The part of the CDR3 DNA that was read is TGTGCAAGCAGCCATCAGGATTCTGGAAATACGCTCTAT.

This clone has a single count. These gene names are mouse names. The read ends 1 residue before the CDR3 terminus; that terminus is restored from the germline J gene. This chain connects TRBV26 to TRBJ2-3, with unresolved D. Germline V gives CDR1 KGHPV, CDR2 FQNQEV (reference sequence). Between the trimmed V and J ends, which lost 1 base and 2 bases, there was a span of 7 bases. This CDR3 comprises 14 residues. The CDR3 region is CASSLYQIAETLYF. The part of the CDR3 DNA that was read is TGTGCCAGCAGTCTGTACCAGATTGCAGAAACGCTGTAT.

A word on this clone: The gene names given are mouse names. The read terminates 1 residue before the CDR3 end, so the remaining end is supplied by the germline J gene. The rearrangement joins TRBV13-3 to TRBJ2-3, with 9 bases identical to TRBD2. The CDR3 sequence is 15 residues long. After removal of 5 bases from V and 0 bases from J, the junction contained 4 bases not matched to a gene. From germline, CDR1 is NNHDY and CDR2 SYVADS. The CDR3 is CASSGLGTSAETLYF. The sequenced part of the CDR3 DNA is TGTGCCAGCAGCGGACTGGGGACTAGTGCAGAAACGCTGTAT.

This clone turned up a few times. These gene names are mouse names. The read stops 1 residue short of the end of the CDR3; the missing end is completed from the germline J gene. The rearrangement joins TRBV2 to TRBJ2-1; 7 bases map to TRBD1. The CDR3 is made up of 15 amino acids. With 0 bases clipped from V and 3 bases from J, the junction kept 2 bases outside the gene matches. Germline lookup yields CDR1 LGHNA and CDR2 YSYQKL. The covered CDR3 bases are TGTGCCAGCAGCCAAGAACGGACAGGCTATGCTGAGCAGTTC. Translated, it gives CASSQERTGYAEQF. The complete CDR3 protein is CASSQERTGYAEQFF.

By frequency in the sample, this clone is large. Germline and genes: mouse. The CDR3 extends 1 residue past the end of the read, so its final part is completed from the germline J gene. This rearrangement joins TRBV12-2 to TRBJ2-7; D unclear. The CDR3 sequence is 12 residues long. Trimming left V 2 bases short and J 4 bases short, with 8 bases between. Germline V CDR1 and CDR2: SGHLS, HYDKME. CDR3 bases read: TGTGCCAGCTCTCCCACAGATTATGAACAGTAC. Protein sequence: CASSPTDYEQY. The full CDR3 protein reads CASSPTDYEQYF.

To note about this clone: The germline and genes are mouse ones. CDR3 DNA (partial): TGTGCCAGCAGCCAAGGACAGGAGAATTCCTATAATTCGCCCCTCTAC. Protein product: CASSQGQENSYNSPLY. The whole CDR3 protein reads CASSQGQENSYNSPLYF. The chain carries TRBV2 and TRBJ1-6; tentatively, D is TRBD1 (6 bases). The read stops 1 residue short of the end of the CDR3; the missing end is completed from the germline J gene. TRBJ1-6 is an ORF, with its function uncertain. This CDR3 has 17 residues. Deletions cut 1 base from V and 0 bases from J, with 10 bases between. In germline, CDR1 is LGHNA, CDR2 YSYQKL.